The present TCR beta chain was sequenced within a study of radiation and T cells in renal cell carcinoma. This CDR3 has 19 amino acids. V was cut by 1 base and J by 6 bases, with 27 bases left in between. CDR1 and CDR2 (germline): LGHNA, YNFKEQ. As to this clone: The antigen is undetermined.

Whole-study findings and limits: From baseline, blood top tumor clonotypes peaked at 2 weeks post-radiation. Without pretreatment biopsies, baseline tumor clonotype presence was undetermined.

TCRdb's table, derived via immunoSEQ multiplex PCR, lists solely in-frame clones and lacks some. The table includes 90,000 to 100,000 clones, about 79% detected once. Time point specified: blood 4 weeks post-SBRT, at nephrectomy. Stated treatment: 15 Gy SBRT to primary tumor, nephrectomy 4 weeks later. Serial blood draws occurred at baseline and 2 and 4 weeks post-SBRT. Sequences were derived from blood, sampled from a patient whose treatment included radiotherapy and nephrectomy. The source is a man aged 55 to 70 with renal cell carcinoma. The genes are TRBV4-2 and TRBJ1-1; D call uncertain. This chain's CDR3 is CASSQGRIGPVRPEAEAFF. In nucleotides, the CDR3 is TGTGCCAGCAGCCAAGGGCGAATCGGGCCAGTGAGGCCCGAGGCTGAAGCTTTCTTT.